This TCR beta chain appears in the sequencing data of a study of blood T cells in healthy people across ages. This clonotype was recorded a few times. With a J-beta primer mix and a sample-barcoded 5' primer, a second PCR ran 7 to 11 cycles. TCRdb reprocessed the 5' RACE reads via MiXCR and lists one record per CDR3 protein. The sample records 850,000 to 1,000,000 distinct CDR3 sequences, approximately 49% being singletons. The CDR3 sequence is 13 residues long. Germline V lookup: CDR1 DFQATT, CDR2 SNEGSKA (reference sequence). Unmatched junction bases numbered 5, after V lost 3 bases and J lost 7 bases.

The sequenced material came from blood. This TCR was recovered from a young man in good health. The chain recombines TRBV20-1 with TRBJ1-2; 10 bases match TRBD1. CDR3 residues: CSASSDRGGGYTF. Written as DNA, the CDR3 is TGCAGTGCTAGTTCGGACAGGGGGGGTGGCTACACCTTC.